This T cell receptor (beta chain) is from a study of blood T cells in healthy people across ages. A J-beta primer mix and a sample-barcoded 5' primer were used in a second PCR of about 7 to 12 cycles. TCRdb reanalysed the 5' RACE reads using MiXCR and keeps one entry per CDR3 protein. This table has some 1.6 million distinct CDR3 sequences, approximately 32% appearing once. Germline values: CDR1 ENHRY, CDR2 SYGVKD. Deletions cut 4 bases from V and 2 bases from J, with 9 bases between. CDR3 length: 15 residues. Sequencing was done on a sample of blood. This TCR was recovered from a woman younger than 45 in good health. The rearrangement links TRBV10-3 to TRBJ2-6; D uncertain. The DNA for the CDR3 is TGTGCCATCAGTGGGTCAACTCCTGGGGCCAACGTCCTGACTTTC. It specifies CAISGSTPGANVLTF.